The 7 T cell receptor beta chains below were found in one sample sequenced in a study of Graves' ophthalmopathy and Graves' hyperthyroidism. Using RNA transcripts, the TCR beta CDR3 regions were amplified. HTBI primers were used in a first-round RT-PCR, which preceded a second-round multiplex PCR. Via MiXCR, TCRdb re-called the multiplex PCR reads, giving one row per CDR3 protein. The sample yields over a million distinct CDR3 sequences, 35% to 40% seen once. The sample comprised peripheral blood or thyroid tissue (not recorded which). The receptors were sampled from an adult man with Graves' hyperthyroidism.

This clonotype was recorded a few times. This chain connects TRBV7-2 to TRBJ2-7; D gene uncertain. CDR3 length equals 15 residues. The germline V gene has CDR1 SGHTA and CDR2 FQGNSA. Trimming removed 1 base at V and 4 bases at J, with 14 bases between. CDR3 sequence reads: CASSLESASFYEQYF. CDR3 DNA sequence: TGTGCCAGCAGCTTAGAGTCGGCTAGTTTTTACGAGCAGTACTTC.

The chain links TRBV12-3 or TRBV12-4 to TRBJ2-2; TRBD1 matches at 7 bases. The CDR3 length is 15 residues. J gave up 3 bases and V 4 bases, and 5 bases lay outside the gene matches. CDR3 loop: CASSYRGVDTGELFF. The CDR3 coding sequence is TGTGCCAGCAGTTACAGGGGAGTCGACACCGGGGAGCTGTTTTTT.

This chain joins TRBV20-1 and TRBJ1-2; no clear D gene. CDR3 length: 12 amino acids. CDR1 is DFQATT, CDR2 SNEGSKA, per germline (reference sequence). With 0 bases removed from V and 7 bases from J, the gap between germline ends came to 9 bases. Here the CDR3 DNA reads TGCAGTGCTAGAGATCTGGGGAGTGGCTACACCTTC. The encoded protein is CSARDLGSGYTF.

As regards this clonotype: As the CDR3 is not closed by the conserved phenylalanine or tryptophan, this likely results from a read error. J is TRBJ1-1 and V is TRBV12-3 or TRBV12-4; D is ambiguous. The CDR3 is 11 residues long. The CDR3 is CASSWRTEAFL. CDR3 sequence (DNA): TGCGCCAGCAGTTGGAGAACTGAAGCTTTCCTT.

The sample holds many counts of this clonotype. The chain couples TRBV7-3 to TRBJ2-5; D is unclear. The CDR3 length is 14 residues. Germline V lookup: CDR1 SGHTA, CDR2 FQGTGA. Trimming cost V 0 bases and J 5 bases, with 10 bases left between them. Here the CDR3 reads CASSLTGNGETQYF. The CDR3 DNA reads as TGTGCCAGCAGCTTAACAGGGAATGGTGAGACCCAGTACTTC.

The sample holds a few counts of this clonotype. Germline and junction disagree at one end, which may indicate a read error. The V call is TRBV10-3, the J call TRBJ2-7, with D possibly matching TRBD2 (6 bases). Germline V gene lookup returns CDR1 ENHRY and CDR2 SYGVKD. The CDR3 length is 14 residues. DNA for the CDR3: TGTGCCAGCAGTTACTCCGTGGAGGGTTACGAGCAGTACTTC. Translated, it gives CASSYSVEGYEQYF.

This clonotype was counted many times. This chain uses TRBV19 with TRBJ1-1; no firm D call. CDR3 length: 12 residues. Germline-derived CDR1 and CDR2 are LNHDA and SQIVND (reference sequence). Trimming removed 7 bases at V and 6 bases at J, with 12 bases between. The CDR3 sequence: CASKFGGPEAFF. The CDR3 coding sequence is TGTGCCAGTAAATTCGGAGGGCCTGAAGCTTTCTTT.